This TCR beta chain was profiled in a study of blood T cell repertoires in COVID-19. Study details: The study drew acute and convalescent COVID-19 samples from the United States, Italy and Spain. From T cells, B-cell-depleted T cells, or PBMCs came the material, which was cDNA or gDNA.

Original handling: Amplification from reference gene primers served as the basis for estimated nucleated cell counts. TCRdb keeps only in-frame clones here, not all; method: immunoSEQ multiplex PCR. V and J calls and clone size are given by that table; D and trimming were obtained from the DNA. The sample holds about 76,000 clones, 78% seen once. The CDR3 loop spans 14 amino acids. Trimming removed 1 base from V and 6 bases from J; junction bases left unmatched: 4. Germline V CDR1 and CDR2: SGHAT, FQNNGV. In this sample, this clone turned up once. The rearrangement links TRBV11-2 to TRBJ2-7; 9 bases line up with TRBD1. The clonotype was recovered from a human donor in a cohort sampled during active COVID-19. Material for sequencing was peripheral blood. CDR3 sequence reads: CASSLGDRASEQYF. In nucleotides, the CDR3 is TGTGCCAGCAGCTTAGGGGACAGGGCTAGCGAGCAGTACTTC.